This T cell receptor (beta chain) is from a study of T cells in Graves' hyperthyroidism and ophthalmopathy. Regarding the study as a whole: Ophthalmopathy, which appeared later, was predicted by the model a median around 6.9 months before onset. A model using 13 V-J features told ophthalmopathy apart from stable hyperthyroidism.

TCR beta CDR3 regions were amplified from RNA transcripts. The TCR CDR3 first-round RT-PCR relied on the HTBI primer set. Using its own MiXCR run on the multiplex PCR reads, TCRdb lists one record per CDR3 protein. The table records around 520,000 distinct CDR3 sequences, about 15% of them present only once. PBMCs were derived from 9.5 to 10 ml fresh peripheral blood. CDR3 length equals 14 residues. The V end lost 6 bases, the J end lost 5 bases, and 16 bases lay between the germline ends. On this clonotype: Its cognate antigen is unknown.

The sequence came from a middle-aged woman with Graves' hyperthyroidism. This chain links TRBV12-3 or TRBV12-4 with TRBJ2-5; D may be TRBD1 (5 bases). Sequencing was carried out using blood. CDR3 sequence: CASSVGPAEETQYF. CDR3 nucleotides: TGTGCCAGCAGCGTGGGGCCAGCAGAGGAGACCCAGTACTTC.